Listed below are T cell receptor beta chains from one sample, sequenced in a study of blood T cell repertoires in COVID-19. The data were produced by immunoSEQ multiplex PCR, yet TCRdb's version contains in-frame clones alone and is incomplete. The sample records 150,000 to 180,000 clones, roughly 89% being singletons. Sequencing used peripheral blood. The receptors were sampled from a man aged 50 to 60 with acute or convalescent COVID-19. Both conserved end residues are part of each CDR3. D genes are given only for firm matches. Size tells how often a clone was seen (once, few, many) or the class of an expanded clone, and some rows leave it out.

>TRBJ2-3|.|TRBD2|TRBV7-6
TGTGCCAGCAGCGGCGGGAGGGTTACAGATACGCAGTATTTT
CASSGGRVTDTQYF
>TRBJ1-1|.|.|TRBV28
TGTGCCAGCAGGCCTATCCATTACACTGAAGCTTTCTTT
CASRPIHYTEAFF
>TRBJ1-4|.|.|TRBV28
TGTGCCAGCAGCATCTTCGGAGGGGCGGATGAAAAACTGTTTTTT
CASSIFGGADEKLFF
>TRBJ2-2|.|TRBD2|TRBV6-7
TGTGCCAGCTTTGTGGAGGCGGGAGGGCCGCGCACCGGGGAGCTGTTTTTT
CASFVEAGGPRTGELFF
>TRBJ1-5|.|.|TRBV19
TGTGCCAGTAGCAGGGCATACAATCAGCCCCAGCATTTT
CASSRAYNQPQHF
>TRBJ2-5|.|.|TRBV18
TGTGCCAGCTCACCCACGGGACAAAACGGACGGGAGACCCAGTACTTC
CASSPTGQNGRETQYF
>TRBJ1-1|.|TRBD1|TRBV12-3/TRBV12-4
TGTGCCAGCAGGCCGGGACAGCTCACTGAAGCTTTCTTT
CASRPGQLTEAFF
>TRBJ2-1|.|.|TRBV9
TGTGCCAGCAGCGTAGACCTAGGAGAGCAGTTCTTC
CASSVDLGEQFF
>TRBJ1-6|.|TRBD1|TRBV19
TGTGCCAGTAGTACCCCGGGACAGGGAAATTCACCCCTCCACTTT
CASSTPGQGNSPLHF
>TRBJ2-6|once|.|TRBV18
TGTGCCAGCTCACAGGGGGTACCTACTTCTGGGGCCAACGTCCTGACTTTC
CASSQGVPTSGANVLTF
>TRBJ1-6|.|.|TRBV10-2
TGCGCCAGCTGGAGTCCTAATTCACCCCTCCACTTT
CASWSPNSPLHF
>TRBJ2-5|.|TRBD2|TRBV20-1
TGCAGTGCTAAGCGGGGAGAGACCCAGTACTTC
CSAKRGETQYF
>TRBJ1-1|.|.|TRBV19
TGTGCCAGTAGTCCAGGGACACTGAACACTGAAGCTTTCTTT
CASSPGTLNTEAFF
>TRBJ2-7|.|TRBD2|TRBV5-4
TGTGCCAGCAGTCGACCCAGCGGGAGCGTTGACGAGCAGTACTTC
CASSRPSGSVDEQYF
>TRBJ1-5|once|.|TRBV6-5
TGTGCCAGCAGTTACGACAGTCTTTATAGCAATCAGCCCCAGCATTTT
CASSYDSLYSNQPQHF
>TRBJ1-4|few|.|TRBV11-2
TGTGCCAGCAGCTTAGCGCGGGTTAATGAAAAACTGTTTTTT
CASSLARVNEKLFF
>TRBJ2-7|.|TRBD2|TRBV11-2
TGTGCCAGCAGCTCTATAGCGGGAGGTCCCCTCAAAACCTCCTACGAGCAGTACTTC
CASSSIAGGPLKTSYEQYF
>TRBJ2-1|.|TRBD1|TRBV2
TGTGCCAGCAGCGCCGGGACAGTATCGTTCTTC
CASSAGTVSFF
>TRBJ2-2|.|.|TRBV3-1/TRBV3-2
TGTGCCAGCAGCCAGGCGGCCGGGGGGAACACCGGGGAGCTGTTTTTT
CASSQAAGGNTGELFF
>TRBJ1-1|once|.|TRBV6-6
TGTGCCAGCAGTTACCGGTCTCCAGGGGACACTGAAGCTTTCTTT
CASSYRSPGDTEAFF
>TRBJ2-7|once|TRBD1|TRBV5-4
TGTGCCAGCAGTTCGCAACAGGGGATCTACGAGCAGTACTTC
CASSSQQGIYEQYF
>TRBJ2-5|.|.|TRBV6-5
TGTGCCAGCAGGACTTCGATCTACCAAGAGACCCAGTACTTC
CASRTSIYQETQYF
>TRBJ1-2|.|TRBD1|TRBV7-3
TGTGCCAGCAGCTCTGGACAGGGGGCGCGGGGCTACACCTTC
CASSSGQGARGYTF
>TRBJ1-1|.|.|TRBV4-1
TGCGCCAGCAGCCAAGCGGTCCGGCCGGGCACTGAAGCTTTCTTT
CASSQAVRPGTEAFF
>TRBJ2-7|.|.|TRBV10-3
TGTGCCATCAGTGAGTCGGGCGGGACCTACGAGCAGTACTTC
CAISESGGTYEQYF
>TRBJ2-2|.|TRBD2|TRBV7-8
TGTGCCAGCAGCTTAGCACTAGCGGGAGCCGGGGAGCTGTTTTTT
CASSLALAGAGELFF
>TRBJ2-3|.|.|TRBV9
TGTGCCAGCAGCGCTGAGAACACAGATACGCAGTATTTT
CASSAENTDTQYF
>TRBJ1-3|.|.|TRBV4-1
TGCGCCAGCAGCCAAGCTCCGGCGGGGGGATCTGGAAACACCATATATTTT
CASSQAPAGGSGNTIYF
>TRBJ2-1|.|.|TRBV20-1
TGCAGTGCTAGTGACGGGAGCAGCTCCTACAATGAGCAGTTCTTC
CSASDGSSSYNEQFF
>TRBJ2-2|.|TRBD1|TRBV3-1/TRBV3-2
TGTGCCAGCAGCCTACAGGGGGCGAACACCGGGGAGCTGTTTTTT
CASSLQGANTGELFF
>TRBJ1-1|.|.|TRBV29-1
TGCAGCGTTGAAAGCCAGGGAGGCACTGAAGCTTTCTTT
CSVESQGGTEAFF
>TRBJ2-1|.|.|TRBV6-6
TGTGCCAGCAGTCCCGGACTCGGGCAGTTCTTC
CASSPGLGQFF
>TRBJ1-2|.|TRBD1|TRBV3-1/TRBV3-2
TGTGCCAGCAGCCAACTAGGAACAGGGGGCTATGGCTACACCTTC
CASSQLGTGGYGYTF
>TRBJ1-5|once|.|TRBV12-3/TRBV12-4
TGTGCCAGCAGTTTATCCCCAGGTCAGCCCCAGCATTTT
CASSLSPGQPQHF
>TRBJ1-1|.|TRBD1|TRBV28
TGTGCCAGCAGGGGACAGTTTCAGGGAGCTTTCTTT
CASRGQFQGAFF
>TRBJ1-6|.|.|TRBV11-2
TGTGCCAGCACCGAACCGGGGGATTCACCCCTCCACTTT
CASTEPGDSPLHF
>TRBJ2-7|once|.|TRBV11-2
TGTGCCAGCAGCCCCCAGGGTACCGAGCAGTACTTC
CASSPQGTEQYF
>TRBJ2-7|.|TRBD2|TRBV18
TGTGCCAGCTCGGGACTAGCGGGAGCCTACGAGCAGTACTTC
CASSGLAGAYEQYF
>TRBJ2-7|.|.|TRBV11-2
TGTGCCAGCAGCTTGGTACAAGGGGCCTACCTCTCCTACGAGCAGTACTTC
CASSLVQGAYLSYEQYF
>TRBJ1-1|.|.|TRBV5-1
TGCGCCAGCAGCTCCACATTGAACACTGAAGCTTTCTTT
CASSSTLNTEAFF
>TRBJ1-1|.|.|TRBV29-1
TGCAGCGTTGGCGGTATGAACACTGAAGCTTTCTTT
CSVGGMNTEAFF
>TRBJ1-1|.|.|TRBV30
TGTGCCTGGCGCCTTTCAGGGGCCTCGGGTACTGAAGCTTTCTTT
CAWRLSGASGTEAFF
>TRBJ2-7|.|.|TRBV18
TGTGCCAGCTCACCGATGGACAGAGCCTACGAGCAGTACTTC
CASSPMDRAYEQYF
>TRBJ1-2|.|TRBD1|TRBV5-6
TGTGCCAGCAGCTTGGCCGAGGGGGCCTACTATGGCTACACCTTC
CASSLAEGAYYGYTF
>TRBJ2-2|few|.|TRBV6-5
TGTGCCAGCCGGGCAGGGCTGGGCGGGGAGCTGTTTTTT
CASRAGLGGELFF
>TRBJ2-6|.|.|TRBV7-9
TGTGCCAGCAGACGCCCGACAGGTCATAGGGCCAACGTCCTGACTTTC
CASRRPTGHRANVLTF
>TRBJ2-1|.|.|TRBV11-3
TGTGCCAGCAGCTTAGGAGCGGCAAACTACAATGAGCAGTTCTTC
CASSLGAANYNEQFF
>TRBJ2-3|.|TRBD1|TRBV6-5
TGTGCCAGCCGGACAGGGGGCGTTCGGACAGATACGCAGTATTTT
CASRTGGVRTDTQYF
>TRBJ1-2|.|TRBD1|TRBV19
TGTGCCAGTAGTGAACCGGGACAGGGGGTCGGCTATGGCTACACCTTC
CASSEPGQGVGYGYTF
>TRBJ2-1|.|.|TRBV6-2/TRBV6-3
TGTGCCAGCAGTTACGTGGTTGCCGGTGAGCAGTTCTTC
CASSYVVAGEQFF
>TRBJ1-5|.|.|TRBV6-5
TGTGCCAGCAGCCATCGGGGGAATCAGCCCCAGCATTTT
CASSHRGNQPQHF
>TRBJ2-1|.|TRBD2|TRBV9
TGTGCCAGCAGCACCCCGGGACTAGCCAATGAGCAGTTCTTC
CASSTPGLANEQFF
>TRBJ1-2|.|.|TRBV29-1
TGCAGCGTTGGAGTGGTTACCAGGGATGGCGGTGGCTACACCTTC
CSVGVVTRDGGGYTF